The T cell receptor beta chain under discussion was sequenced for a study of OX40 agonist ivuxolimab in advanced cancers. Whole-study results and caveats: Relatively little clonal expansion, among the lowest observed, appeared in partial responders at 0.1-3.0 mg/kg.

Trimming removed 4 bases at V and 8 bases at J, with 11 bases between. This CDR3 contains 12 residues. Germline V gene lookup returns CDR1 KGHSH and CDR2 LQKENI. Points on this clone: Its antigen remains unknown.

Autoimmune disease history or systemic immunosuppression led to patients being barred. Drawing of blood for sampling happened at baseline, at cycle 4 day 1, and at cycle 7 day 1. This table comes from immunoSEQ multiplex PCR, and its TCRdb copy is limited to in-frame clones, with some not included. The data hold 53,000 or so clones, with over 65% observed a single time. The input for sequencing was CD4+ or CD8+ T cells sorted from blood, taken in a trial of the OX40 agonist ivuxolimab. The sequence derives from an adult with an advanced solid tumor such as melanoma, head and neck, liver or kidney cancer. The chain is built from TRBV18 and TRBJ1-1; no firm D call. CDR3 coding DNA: TGTGCCAGCTCACACCCGATGGTAGAAGCTTTCTTT. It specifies CASSHPMVEAFF.